The 2 T cell receptor beta chains given below trace back to one sample, sequenced in a study of CD8 T cells in Susac syndrome. RNA, at roughly 0.5 to 1 ug, was reverse transcribed with random hexamers. TCRdb used MiXCR to reprocess the immunoSEQ multiplex PCR reads, holding one entry per CDR3 protein. The sample includes roughly 140,000 distinct CDR3 sequences, roughly 95% of them seen just once. The sequencing sample was made of CD4+ T cells from PBMCs. Receptor source: a human donor with Susac syndrome.

Here the CDR3 reads CAAEGSSYEQYF. The CDR3, as DNA: TGTGCAGCGGAGGGAAGCTCCTACGAGCAGTACTTC. The rearrangement uses TRBV28 and TRBJ2-7, with a tentative D call TRBD2 (6 bases). Germline CDR1 and CDR2: MDHEN and SYDVKM. The CDR3 is 12 residues long.

The chain links TRBV14 to TRBJ2-2; D is possibly TRBD1 (5 bases). Germline V gene sequence: CDR1 SGHDN, CDR2 FVKESK. Trimming pared 4 bases from V and 3 bases from J, leaving 9 bases between. This CDR3 spans 14 amino acids. This CDR3 is CASSRAGYTGELFF. Here the CDR3 DNA reads TGTGCCAGCAGCCGAGCAGGGTACACCGGGGAGCTGTTTTTT.